The T cell receptor beta chain described here comes from a study of technical replicates of blood from several donors. Only in-frame clones appear in the TCRdb table, and some are missing; sequencing was by immunoSEQ multiplex PCR. The top ten clones hold around 0.31% of a sample with tens of thousands of clones, about 97% of them seen once. Material for sequencing was T cells isolated from PBMCs. This TCR came from a human donor in good health.

CDR3 loop: CASSLLEVNNEQFF. DNA of the CDR3: TGTGCCAGCAGCCTCTTAGAGGTAAACAATGAGCAGTTCTTC. This sequence joins TRBV4-2 and TRBJ2-1; D not certain. The V gene lost 4 bases and the J gene lost 5 bases, with 12 bases spanning the gap. Germline loops: CDR1 LGHNA, CDR2 YNFKEQ. This CDR3 comprises 14 residues.